A selection of T cell receptor beta chains follows, all from one sample in a study of cytomegalovirus exposure and HLA in healthy donors. TCRdb's copy holds only in-frame clones and misses some; the assay was immunoSEQ multiplex PCR. The sample has about 210,000 clones, around 76% seen once. Sequencing used PBMCs. The receptors were sampled from a man aged 40-50 years in good health and CMV-seropositive. The CDR3 runs from the conserved cysteine through the conserved F or W. The D gene is left open where the match is weak. Part of the rows lack a size; the others show once, few, many or a class for expanded clones.

TRBV25-1,once,TRBJ2-5,TRBD1,TGTGCCAGCAGCGATGACAGGGTTGGGACCCAGTACTTC,CASSDDRVGTQYF
TRBV11-3,-,TRBJ1-1,-,TGTGCCAGCAGCTTAGGGCATATGGCTTTCTTT,CASSLGHMAFF
TRBV7-6,once,TRBJ2-5,TRBD2,TGTGCCAGCAGCCCCGTCGGGACTAGCGGGAGGGAAGAGACCCAGTACTTC,CASSPVGTSGREETQYF
TRBV6-5,once,TRBJ2-7,TRBD2,TGTGCCAGCAGCTACCAAACCAGCGGGAGCGACGAGCAGTACTTC,CASSYQTSGSDEQYF
TRBV27,-,TRBJ2-3,-,TGTGCCAGCAGTATTCTGACGGGAGACACAGATACGCAGTATTTT,CASSILTGDTDTQYF
TRBV5-1,few,TRBJ1-2,TRBD1,TGCGCCAGCAGCCCAAGACAGGGGGCAGGAGGCTACACCTTC,CASSPRQGAGGYTF
TRBV7-3,-,TRBJ2-6,TRBD1,TGTGCCAGCAGCCTTGGGGCAGGGGGCGTCAACGTCCTGACTTTC,CASSLGAGGVNVLTF
TRBV10-3,-,TRBJ1-5,-,TGTGCCATCAGTGAGTCGAACGTCAGGGATCAGCCCCAGCATTTT,CAISESNVRDQPQHF
TRBV6-6,-,TRBJ2-1,TRBD1,TGTGCCAGCAGCCCCCGGACAGGGAACTACAATGAGCAGTTCTTC,CASSPRTGNYNEQFF
TRBV6-5,once,TRBJ1-5,-,TGTGCCAGCAGTTACTCCAGGGACTTACCCCAGCATTTT,CASSYSRDLPQHF
TRBV7-7,once,TRBJ2-3,-,TGTGCTAGCAGCTTATTGGGCAGGGGAGATACGCAGTATTTT,CASSLLGRGDTQYF
TRBV20-1,-,TRBJ1-1,-,TGCAGCGTTGAGGGGAACACTGAAGCTTTCTTT,CSVEGNTEAFF
TRBV2,-,TRBJ2-6,TRBD1,TGTGCCAGCAGTGAAAGGGGACAGAGGGCCAACGTCCTGACTTTC,CASSERGQRANVLTF
TRBV27,-,TRBJ2-7,-,TGTGCCAGCAGTTACAGTGCAGGCACCCTCTACGAGCAGTACTTC,CASSYSAGTLYEQYF
TRBV15,-,TRBJ2-7,-,TGTGCCACCAGCACCGGGGATACGGTCTACGAGCAGTACTTC,CATSTGDTVYEQYF
TRBV5-1,-,TRBJ2-7,-,TGCGCCAGCAGCTTGGCACTGGACTACGAGCAGTACTTC,CASSLALDYEQYF
TRBV5-3,-,TRBJ1-5,-,TGTGCCAGAAGCTTGGGGGACACGAGCAATCAGCCCCAGCATTTT,CARSLGDTSNQPQHF
TRBV9,-,TRBJ2-1,-,TGTGCCAGCAGCGTAGTGGCGGTTAGCTCCTACAATGAGCAGTTCTTC,CASSVVAVSSYNEQFF
TRBV5-1,-,TRBJ2-7,-,TGCGCCAGCAGCTGGGGGGACAGTTCCTACGAGCAGTACTTC,CASSWGDSSYEQYF
TRBV12-5,once,TRBJ1-5,-,TGTGCTAGTGGTGCAACAGGTTTTGATCAGCCCCAGCATTTT,CASGATGFDQPQHF
TRBV7-2,-,TRBJ2-7,-,TGTGCCAGCAGCCCAGGACTACCTATATACGAGCAGTACTTC,CASSPGLPIYEQYF
TRBV7-6,-,TRBJ2-1,-,TGTGCCAGCAGCGCAGGACCGGGGTACAATGAGCAGTTCTTC,CASSAGPGYNEQFF
TRBV9,-,TRBJ2-3,TRBD2,TGTGCCAGCAGCGCCTGGACTAGCGGGAGGTTTGATACGCAGTATTTT,CASSAWTSGRFDTQYF
TRBV11-2,-,TRBJ1-2,TRBD1,TGTGCCAGCAGCCGAGTCAGGGGGAAAAGAATGCATTATCGCTACACCTTC,CASSRVRGKRMHYRYTF
TRBV7-9,-,TRBJ2-5,-,TGTGCCAGCAGCCCCTCCCCTAAGGAGACCCAGTACTTC,CASSPSPKETQYF
TRBV6-6,-,TRBJ2-5,TRBD2,TGTGCCAGCAGTTACGTAACTAGCGGGAGGGAGACCCAGTACTTC,CASSYVTSGRETQYF
TRBV4-1,-,TRBJ2-6,TRBD1,TGCGCCAGCAGCTCCGGGACAGGGGGTTCTGGGGCCAACGTCCTGACTTTC,CASSSGTGGSGANVLTF
TRBV10-1,-,TRBJ2-1,TRBD2,TGCGCCAGCAGACCGGGACTAGCGGACAATGAGCAGTTCTTC,CASRPGLADNEQFF
TRBV6-1,once,TRBJ2-6,TRBD1,TGTGCCAGCAGTGAAGTTCCGTCAGGGGGCATTACTCTGGGGTCCAACGTCCTGACTTTC,CASSEVPSGGITLGSNVLTF
TRBV29-1,-,TRBJ1-1,TRBD1,TGCAGCGTAGACAGGGGTAGCATGAACACTGAAGCTTTCTTT,CSVDRGSMNTEAFF
TRBV6-5,-,TRBJ2-3,TRBD2,TGTGCCAGCAGTTACAGGTCGGGGGGGGTTGCAGATACGCAGTATTTT,CASSYRSGGVADTQYF
TRBV11-2,once,TRBJ1-1,-,TGTGCCAGCAGCCCCCGGGGTGGGCGGGAGGGGCGCCTTGAAGCTTTCTTT,CASSPRGGREGRLEAFF
TRBV10-2,-,TRBJ2-5,TRBD2,TGCGCCAGCAAGCGGGAGCTTATAGGGGAGACCCAGTACTTC,CASKRELIGETQYF
TRBV5-1,-,TRBJ2-1,-,TGCGCCAGCAGCTTAACAGAATCCTACAATGAGCAGTTCTTC,CASSLTESYNEQFF
TRBV11-2,-,TRBJ1-4,-,TGTGCCAGCAGCTTGACAGGTTACGGGGCTAATGAAAAACTGTTTTTT,CASSLTGYGANEKLFF
TRBV9,-,TRBJ2-2,TRBD2,TGTGCCAGCAGCGTAGCCGGGGGGGAGAACACCGGGGAGCTGTTTTTT,CASSVAGGENTGELFF
TRBV7-7,few,TRBJ2-3,-,TGTGCTAGCAGCAGGGGGGGGACCCGCACAGATACGCAGTATTTT,CASSRGGTRTDTQYF
TRBV27,-,TRBJ2-6,-,TGTGCCAGCTCCAGGACTTCGGACGTCCTGACTTTC,CASSRTSDVLTF
TRBV6-1,-,TRBJ2-1,-,TGTGCCAGCAGTGGTCGGCGGGGATTAGCCTACAATGAGCAGTTCTTC,CASSGRRGLAYNEQFF
TRBV10-3,-,TRBJ1-5,-,TGTGCCATCAGTGAGCCCGGGCCGGGGGGCAATCAGCCCCAGCATTTT,CAISEPGPGGNQPQHF
TRBV30,-,TRBJ2-2,TRBD1,TGTGCCTGGCGACAGGGGGTATACACCGGGGAGCTGTTTTTT,CAWRQGVYTGELFF
TRBV5-6,-,TRBJ2-7,TRBD2,TGTGCCAGCAGCTTCAAAGCGGGAGGAAGGGAGCAGTACTTC,CASSFKAGGREQYF
TRBV27,-,TRBJ1-1,-,TGTGCCAGCAGTCCCGGACTGTTATCGAGCACTGAAGCTTTCTTT,CASSPGLLSSTEAFF
TRBV7-3,once,TRBJ2-1,-,TGTGCCAGCAGCCTTGGACTCCCCCATAGGGATGAGCAGTTCTTC,CASSLGLPHRDEQFF
TRBV7-9,-,TRBJ1-2,-,TGTGCCAGCAGCTTAGCTCAGGGAATTAACTATGGCTACACCTTC,CASSLAQGINYGYTF
TRBV11-2,-,TRBJ1-2,TRBD1,TGTGCCAGCAGCTTGGGACAGATTGGGGGCTACACCTTC,CASSLGQIGGYTF
TRBV5-6,-,TRBJ1-2,TRBD1,TGTGCCAGCAGCTTCCCCGGACAGGACTATGGCTACACCTTC,CASSFPGQDYGYTF